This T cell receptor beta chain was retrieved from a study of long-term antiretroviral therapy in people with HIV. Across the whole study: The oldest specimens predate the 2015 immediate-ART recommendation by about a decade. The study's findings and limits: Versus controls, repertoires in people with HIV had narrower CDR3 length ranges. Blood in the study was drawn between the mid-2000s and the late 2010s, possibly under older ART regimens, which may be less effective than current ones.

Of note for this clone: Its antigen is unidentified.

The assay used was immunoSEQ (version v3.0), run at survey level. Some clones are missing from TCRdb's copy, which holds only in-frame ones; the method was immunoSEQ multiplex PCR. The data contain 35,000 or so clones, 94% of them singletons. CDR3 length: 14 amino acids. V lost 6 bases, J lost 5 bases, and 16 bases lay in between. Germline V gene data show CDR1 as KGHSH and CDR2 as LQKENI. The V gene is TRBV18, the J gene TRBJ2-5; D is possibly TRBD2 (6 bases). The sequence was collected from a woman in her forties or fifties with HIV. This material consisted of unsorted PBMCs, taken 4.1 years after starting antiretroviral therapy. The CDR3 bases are TGTGCCAGCTCCGCTCGGGACTTCTGGGAGACCCAGTACTTC. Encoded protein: CASSARDFWETQYF.